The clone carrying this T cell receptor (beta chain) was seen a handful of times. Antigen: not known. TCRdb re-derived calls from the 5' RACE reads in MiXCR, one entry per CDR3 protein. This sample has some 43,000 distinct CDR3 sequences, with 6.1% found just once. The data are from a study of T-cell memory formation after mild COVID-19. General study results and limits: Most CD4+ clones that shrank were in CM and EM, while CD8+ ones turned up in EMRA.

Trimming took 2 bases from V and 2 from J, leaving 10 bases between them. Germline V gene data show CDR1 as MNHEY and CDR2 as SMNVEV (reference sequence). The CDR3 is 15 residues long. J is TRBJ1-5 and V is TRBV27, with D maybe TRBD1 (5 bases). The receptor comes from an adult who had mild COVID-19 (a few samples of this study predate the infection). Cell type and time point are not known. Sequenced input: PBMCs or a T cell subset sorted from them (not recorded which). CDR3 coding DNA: TGTGCCAGCAGTTTAACAGGCCTGGGCAATCAGCCCCAGCATTTT. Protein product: CASSLTGLGNQPQHF.